These 13 T cell receptor beta chains were sequenced from one sample in a study of blood T cell repertoires in COVID-19. Clones were sequenced by immunoSEQ multiplex PCR, and TCRdb holds only the in-frame ones, with some missing. The repertoire holds some 50,000 clones, with more than 75% as singletons. Sequencing used peripheral blood. The source is a human donor in a cohort sampled during active COVID-19.

On this clone: The germline gene is not matched at one end of the junction; a read error may be the cause. This rearrangement joins TRBV12-5 to TRBJ2-1, with TRBD1 matching over 7 bases. Germline loops: CDR1 LGHNT, CDR2 FRNRAP. There are 11 residues in the CDR3. This chain's CDR3 is CASGRGQLLVF. CDR3 DNA sequence: TGTGCTAGTGGTAGGGGACAGCTACTTGTCTTC.

The rearrangement uses TRBV24-1 and TRBJ2-1; possible D gene TRBD2, 5 bases. Per the germline V gene, CDR1 is KGHDR and CDR2 is SFDVKD. Deletions cut 4 bases from V and 6 bases from J, with 15 bases between. The CDR3 covers 15 residues. CDR3 DNA sequence: TGTGCCACCAGTGAGGGGAGAAGGTTGGGCAATGAGCAGTTCTTC. Amino acids: CATSEGRRLGNEQFF.

V usage is TRBV20-1 and J usage is TRBJ2-7; 7 bases align to TRBD2. Trimming took 3 bases from V and 3 from J; bases not matched to a gene: 11. Per germline, CDR1 DFQATT and CDR2 SNEGSKA (reference sequence). CDR3 size: 15 residues. The CDR3 region is CSASSHPQRGYEQYF. The CDR3 bases are TGCAGTGCTAGTAGTCACCCGCAGCGGGGCTACGAGCAGTACTTC.

The chain recombines TRBV2 with TRBJ2-3; D may be TRBD1 (5 bases). The V gene's germline CDR1 is SNHLY and CDR2 FYNNEI. This CDR3 region has 11 residues. V lost 8 bases and J lost 11, with 14 bases in between. CDR3 sequence: CASGDSQKQYF. The DNA for the CDR3 is TGTGCCAGCGGCGACAGCCAAAAGCAGTATTTT.

This clone has a handful of counts. V gene TRBV5-5 combines with J gene TRBJ1-1, with a possible D match to TRBD1 (5 bases). There are 14 residues in the CDR3. The germline V and J ends were trimmed by 0 bases and 5 bases, with 11 bases remaining between them. Germline CDR1 is SGHKS and CDR2 is YYEKEE (reference sequence). The CDR3 DNA is TGTGCCAGCAGCTTGGCCGCAGGGCAGACTGAAGCTTTCTTT. It specifies CASSLAAGQTEAFF.

This chain links TRBV7-2 with TRBJ2-7, with 7 bases that match TRBD2. CDR1 SGHTA and CDR2 FQGNSA come from the germline V gene. J was trimmed by 3 bases and V by 1 base; bases with no gene match: 3. There are 14 residues in the CDR3. CDR3 loop: CASSLGTSRYEQYF. The DNA of the CDR3 is TGTGCCAGCAGCTTAGGGACTAGTCGCTACGAGCAGTACTTC.

The rearrangement joins TRBV5-1 to TRBJ2-7, with 7 bases fitting TRBD1. The trim removed 7 bases at V and 3 bases at J, leaving 13 bases unmatched. The V gene's germline CDR1 is SGHRS and CDR2 YFSETQ. CDR3 size: 15 residues. The CDR3 sequence is CASGLDRERDYEQYF. The CDR3 region has the DNA TGCGCCAGCGGCCTAGACAGGGAAAGGGACTACGAGCAGTACTTC.

The gene calls are TRBV29-1 and TRBJ2-1; the match to TRBD2 covers 8 bases. Per the germline V gene, CDR1 is SQVTM and CDR2 is ANQGSEA. The CDR3 is made up of 15 amino acids. V shed 4 bases, J shed 4 bases, and the junction held 9 bases outside the gene matches. The CDR3 region is CSVGDVAGQYNEQFF. The CDR3 DNA is TGCAGCGTTGGGGATGTAGCGGGACAATACAATGAGCAGTTCTTC.

This sequence joins TRBV6-5 and TRBJ2-2, with D unresolved. V was clipped by 6 bases and J by 1 base, with 9 bases between them. Germline V gene sequence: CDR1 MNHEY, CDR2 SVGAGI. CDR3 length: 14 residues. DNA of the CDR3: TGTGCCAGCAGCCCCGGTTGGAACACCGGGGAGCTGTTTTTT. Protein: CASSPGWNTGELFF.

V is TRBV4-3 and J is TRBJ2-7; 10 bases map to TRBD1. After removal of 4 bases from V and 2 bases from J, the junction contained 8 bases not matched to a gene. The CDR3 is 16 residues long. CDR1 LGHNA and CDR2 YSLEER come from the germline V gene. CDR3 protein: CASSRTGTGDAYEQYF. The CDR3 DNA reads TGCGCCAGCAGCCGAACCGGGACAGGGGACGCCTACGAGCAGTACTTC.

J is TRBJ1-2 and V is TRBV19, with unresolved D. V lost 5 bases and J lost 2, with 9 bases in between. The CDR3 loop spans 13 amino acids. Germline V CDR1 and CDR2: LNHDA, SQIVND (reference sequence). For the CDR3, the DNA is TGTGCCAGTAGTCCGAACGCGAACTATGGCTACACCTTC. Its translation: CASSPNANYGYTF. Variable domain in full (rest from reference TRBV19 and TRBJ1-2): DGGITQSPKYLFRKEGQNVTLSCEQNLNHDAMYWYRQDPGQGLRLIYYSQIVNDFQKGDIAEGYSVSREKKESFPLTVTSAQKNPTAFYLCASSPNANYGYTFGSGTRLTVV.

The J gene is TRBJ2-2, the V gene TRBV7-2, with D possibly TRBD2 on 6 matching bases. Germline CDR1 reads SGHTA; CDR2 reads FQGNSA. The CDR3 is made up of 14 amino acids. The germline V and J ends were trimmed by 8 bases and 3 bases, with 13 bases remaining between them. CDR3 DNA: TGTGCCAGCTTGCTGCGGGACCACACCGGGGAGCTGTTTTTT. Protein sequence: CASLLRDHTGELFF.

This clone was observed a few times. The gene calls are TRBV19 and TRBJ1-1, with 7 bases lining up with TRBD1. J gave up 2 bases and V 6 bases, and 6 bases lay outside the gene matches. This CDR3 is built from 14 residues. Germline V CDR1 and CDR2: LNHDA, SQIVND (reference sequence). The CDR3 DNA sequence: TGTGCCAGTAGACAGACAGGGACCAACACTGAAGCTTTCTTT. Translated: CASRQTGTNTEAFF.